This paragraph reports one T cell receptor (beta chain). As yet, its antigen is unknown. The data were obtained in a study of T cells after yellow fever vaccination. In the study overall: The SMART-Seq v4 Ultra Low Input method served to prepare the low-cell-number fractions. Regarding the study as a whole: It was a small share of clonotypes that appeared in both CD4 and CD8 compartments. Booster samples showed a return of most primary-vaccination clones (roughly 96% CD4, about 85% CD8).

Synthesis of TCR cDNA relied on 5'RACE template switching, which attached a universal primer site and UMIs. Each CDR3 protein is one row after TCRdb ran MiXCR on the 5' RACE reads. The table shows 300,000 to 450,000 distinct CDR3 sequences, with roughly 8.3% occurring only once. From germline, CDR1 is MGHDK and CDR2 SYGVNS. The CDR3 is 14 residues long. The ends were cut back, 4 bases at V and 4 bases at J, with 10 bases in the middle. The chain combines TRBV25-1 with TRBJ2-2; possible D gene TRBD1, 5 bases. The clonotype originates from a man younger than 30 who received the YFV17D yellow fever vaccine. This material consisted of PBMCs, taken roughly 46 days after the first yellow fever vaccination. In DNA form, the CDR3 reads TGTGCCAGCAGTGCGCAGGGCGGCACCGGGGAGCTGTTTTTT. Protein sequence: CASSAQGGTGELFF.